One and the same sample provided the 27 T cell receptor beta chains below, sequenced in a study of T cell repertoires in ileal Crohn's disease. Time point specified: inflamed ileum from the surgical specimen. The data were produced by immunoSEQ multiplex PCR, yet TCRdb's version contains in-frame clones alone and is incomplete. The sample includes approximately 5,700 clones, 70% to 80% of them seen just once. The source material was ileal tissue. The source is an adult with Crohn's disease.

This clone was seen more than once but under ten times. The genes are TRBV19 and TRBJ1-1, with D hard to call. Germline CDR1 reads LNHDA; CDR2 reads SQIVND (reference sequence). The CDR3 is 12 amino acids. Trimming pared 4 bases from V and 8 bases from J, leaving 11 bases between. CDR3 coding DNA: TGTGCCAGTAGTAGACGAGCAGGAGAAGCTTTCTTT. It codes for CASSRRAGEAFF.

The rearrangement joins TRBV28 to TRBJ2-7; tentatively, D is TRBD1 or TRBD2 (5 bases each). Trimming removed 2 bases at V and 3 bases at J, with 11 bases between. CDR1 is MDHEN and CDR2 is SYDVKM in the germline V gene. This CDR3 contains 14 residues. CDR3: CASSLVRGVYEQYF. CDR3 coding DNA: TGTGCCAGCAGTTTAGTCAGAGGGGTCTACGAGCAGTACTTC.

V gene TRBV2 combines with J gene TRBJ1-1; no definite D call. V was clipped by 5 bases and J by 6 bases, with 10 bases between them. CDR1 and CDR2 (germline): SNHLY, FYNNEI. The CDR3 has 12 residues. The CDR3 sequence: CASSLRQAEAFF. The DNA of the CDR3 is TGTGCCAGCAGTCTCAGACAAGCTGAAGCTTTCTTT.

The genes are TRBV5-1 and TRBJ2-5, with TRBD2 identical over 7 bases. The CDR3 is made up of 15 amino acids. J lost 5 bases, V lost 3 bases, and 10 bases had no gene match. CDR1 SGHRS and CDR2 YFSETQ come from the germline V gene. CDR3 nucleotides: TGCGCCAGCAGCTCGGAGCGGGGCCCGGGGGAGACCCAGTACTTC. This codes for CASSSERGPGETQYF.

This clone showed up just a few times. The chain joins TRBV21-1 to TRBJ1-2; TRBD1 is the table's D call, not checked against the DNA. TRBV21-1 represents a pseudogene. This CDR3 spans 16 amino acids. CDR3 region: CASRTGTGNRIDGYTF. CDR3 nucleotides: TGTGCCAGCCGTACCGGGACAGGGAATCGTATAGATGGCTACACCTTC.

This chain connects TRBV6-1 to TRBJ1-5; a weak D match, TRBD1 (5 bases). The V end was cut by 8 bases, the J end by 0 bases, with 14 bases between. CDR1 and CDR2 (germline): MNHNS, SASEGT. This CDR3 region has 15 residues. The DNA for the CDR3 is TGTGCCAGCTGCCCGACAGCTTATAGCAATCAGCCCCAGCATTTT. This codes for CASCPTAYSNQPQHF.

CDR3 sequence (DNA): TGCGCCAGCAGCCAAGATATCGGAGGCAGAACGAACACCGGGGAGCTGTTTTTT. Its translation: CASSQDIGGRTNTGELFF. This sequence joins TRBV4-3 and TRBJ2-2; D may be TRBD2 (5 bases). Germline values: CDR1 LGHNA, CDR2 YSLEER. Between the trimmed V and J ends, which lost 0 bases and 0 bases, there was a span of 14 bases. The CDR3 consists of 18 residues.

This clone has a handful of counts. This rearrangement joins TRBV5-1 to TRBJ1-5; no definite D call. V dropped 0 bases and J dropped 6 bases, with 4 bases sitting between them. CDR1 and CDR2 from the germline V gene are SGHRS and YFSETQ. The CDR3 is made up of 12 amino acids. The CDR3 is CASSLEGQPQHF. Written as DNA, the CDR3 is TGCGCCAGCAGCTTGGAGGGTCAGCCCCAGCATTTT.

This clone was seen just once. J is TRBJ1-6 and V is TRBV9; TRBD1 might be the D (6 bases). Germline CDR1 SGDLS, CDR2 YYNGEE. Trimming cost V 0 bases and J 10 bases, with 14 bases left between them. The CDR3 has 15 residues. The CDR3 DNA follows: TGTGCCAGCAGCGTAGCGGGGGGCGCTGGGTCACCCCTCCACTTT. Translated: CASSVAGGAGSPLHF.

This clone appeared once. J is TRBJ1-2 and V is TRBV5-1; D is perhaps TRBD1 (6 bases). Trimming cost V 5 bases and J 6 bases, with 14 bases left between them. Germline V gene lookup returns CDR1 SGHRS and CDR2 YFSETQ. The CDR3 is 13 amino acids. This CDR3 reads CASRYRDTDGYTF. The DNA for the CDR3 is TGCGCCAGCAGGTACCGGGACACCGATGGCTACACCTTC.

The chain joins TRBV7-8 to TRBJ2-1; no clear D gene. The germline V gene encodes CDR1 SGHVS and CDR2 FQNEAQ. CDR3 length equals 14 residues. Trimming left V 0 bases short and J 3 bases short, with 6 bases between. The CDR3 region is CASSLAQDYNEQFF. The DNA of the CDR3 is TGTGCCAGCAGCTTAGCTCAGGACTACAATGAGCAGTTCTTC.

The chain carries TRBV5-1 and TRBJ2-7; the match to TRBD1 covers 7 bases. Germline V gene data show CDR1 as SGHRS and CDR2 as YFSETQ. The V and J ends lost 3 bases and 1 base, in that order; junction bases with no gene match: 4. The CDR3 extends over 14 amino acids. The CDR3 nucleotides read TGCGCCAGCAGCTCGCTGACAGGGTCCTACGAGCAGTACTTC. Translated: CASSSLTGSYEQYF.

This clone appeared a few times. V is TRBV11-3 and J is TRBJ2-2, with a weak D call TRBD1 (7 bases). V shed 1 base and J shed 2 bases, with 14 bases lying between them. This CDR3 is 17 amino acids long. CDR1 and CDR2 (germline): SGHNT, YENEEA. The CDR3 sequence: CASSLGGGTANTGELFF. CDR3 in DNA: TGTGCCAGCAGCTTAGGAGGGGGGACAGCCAACACCGGGGAGCTGTTTTTT.

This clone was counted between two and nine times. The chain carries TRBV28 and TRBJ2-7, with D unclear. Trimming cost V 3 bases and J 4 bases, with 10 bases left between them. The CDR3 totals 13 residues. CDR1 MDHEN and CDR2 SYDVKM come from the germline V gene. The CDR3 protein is CASSFGRRYEQYF. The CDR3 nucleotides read TGTGCCAGCAGTTTCGGACGGAGATACGAGCAGTACTTC.

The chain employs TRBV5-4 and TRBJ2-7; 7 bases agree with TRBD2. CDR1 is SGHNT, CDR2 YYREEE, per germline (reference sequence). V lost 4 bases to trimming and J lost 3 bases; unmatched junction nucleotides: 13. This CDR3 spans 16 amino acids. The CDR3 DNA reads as TGTGCCAGCAGCCCCGCGAGGGGAGGGGCGAGCTACGAGCAGTACTTC. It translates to CASSPARGGASYEQYF.

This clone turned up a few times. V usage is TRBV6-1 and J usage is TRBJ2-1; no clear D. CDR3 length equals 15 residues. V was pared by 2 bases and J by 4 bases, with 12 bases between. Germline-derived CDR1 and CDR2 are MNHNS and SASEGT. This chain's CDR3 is CASSEQWGTYNEQFF. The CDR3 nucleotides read TGTGCCAGCAGTGAACAATGGGGTACTTACAATGAGCAGTTCTTC.

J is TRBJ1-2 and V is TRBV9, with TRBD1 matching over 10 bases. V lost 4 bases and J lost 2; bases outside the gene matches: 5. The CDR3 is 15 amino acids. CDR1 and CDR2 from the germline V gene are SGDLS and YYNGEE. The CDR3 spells CASSLRDRGNYGYTF. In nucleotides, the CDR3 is TGTGCCAGCAGCCTCCGGGACAGGGGAAACTATGGCTACACCTTC.

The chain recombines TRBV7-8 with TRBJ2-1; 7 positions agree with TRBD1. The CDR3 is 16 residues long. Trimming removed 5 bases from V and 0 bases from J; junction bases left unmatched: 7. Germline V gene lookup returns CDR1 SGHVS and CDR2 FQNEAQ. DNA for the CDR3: TGTGCCAGCAGCCGCCCGGGACAGAGCTCCTACAATGAGCAGTTCTTC. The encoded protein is CASSRPGQSSYNEQFF.

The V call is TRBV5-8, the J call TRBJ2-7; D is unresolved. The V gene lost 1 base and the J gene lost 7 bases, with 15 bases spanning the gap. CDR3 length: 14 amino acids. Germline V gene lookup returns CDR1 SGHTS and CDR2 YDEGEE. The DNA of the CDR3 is TGTGCCAGCAGCTTGTTAAGCGAGACGAGGGAGCAGTACTTC. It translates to CASSLLSETREQYF. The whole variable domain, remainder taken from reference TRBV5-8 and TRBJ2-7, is EAGVTQSPTHLIKTRGQQATLRCSPISGHTSVYWYQQALGLGLQFLLWYDEGEERNRGNFPPRFSGRQFPNYSSELNVNALELEDSALYLCASSLLSETREQYFGPGTRLTVT.

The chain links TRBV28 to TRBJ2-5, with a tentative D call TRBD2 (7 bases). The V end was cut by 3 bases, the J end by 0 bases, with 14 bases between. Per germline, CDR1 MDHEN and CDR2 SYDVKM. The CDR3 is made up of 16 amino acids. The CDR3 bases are TGTGCCAGCAGTTTTTTAGGGGGGGCCCACCAAGAGACCCAGTACTTC. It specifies CASSFLGGAHQETQYF.

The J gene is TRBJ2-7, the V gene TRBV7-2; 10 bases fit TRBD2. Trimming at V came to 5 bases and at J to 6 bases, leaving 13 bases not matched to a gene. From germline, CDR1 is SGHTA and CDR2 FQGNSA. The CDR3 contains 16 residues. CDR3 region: CASSPIPSGGGGEQYF. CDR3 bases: TGTGCCAGCAGCCCGATTCCTAGCGGGGGAGGGGGCGAGCAGTACTTC.

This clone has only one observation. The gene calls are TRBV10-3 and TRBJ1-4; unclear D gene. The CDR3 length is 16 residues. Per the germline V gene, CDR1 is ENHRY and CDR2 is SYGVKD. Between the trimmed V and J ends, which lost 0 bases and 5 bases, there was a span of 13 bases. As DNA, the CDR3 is TGTGCCATCAGTGAGTCTCCGGGCAGCTTAAATGAAAAACTGTTTTTT. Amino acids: CAISESPGSLNEKLFF.

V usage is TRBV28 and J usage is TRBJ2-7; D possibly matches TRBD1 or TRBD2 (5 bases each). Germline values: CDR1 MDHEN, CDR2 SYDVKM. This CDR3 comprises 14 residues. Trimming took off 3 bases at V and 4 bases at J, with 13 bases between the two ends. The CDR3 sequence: CASSLGPLRYEQYF. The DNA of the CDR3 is TGTGCCAGCAGTTTGGGACCCCTGAGGTACGAGCAGTACTTC.

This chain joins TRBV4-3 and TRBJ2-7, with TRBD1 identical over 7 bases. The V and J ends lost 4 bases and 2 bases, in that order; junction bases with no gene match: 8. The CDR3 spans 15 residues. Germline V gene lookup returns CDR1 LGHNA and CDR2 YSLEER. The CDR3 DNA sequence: TGCGCCAGCAGCCGCTCGACAGGGACGGCCTACGAGCAGTACTTC. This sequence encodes CASSRSTGTAYEQYF.

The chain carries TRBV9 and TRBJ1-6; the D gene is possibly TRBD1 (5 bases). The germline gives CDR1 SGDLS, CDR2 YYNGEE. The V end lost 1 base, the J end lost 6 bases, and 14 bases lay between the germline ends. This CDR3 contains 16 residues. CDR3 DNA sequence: TGTGCCAGCAGCGTATTAGCGGGGACGACTAATTCACCCCTCCACTTT. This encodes CASSVLAGTTNSPLHF.

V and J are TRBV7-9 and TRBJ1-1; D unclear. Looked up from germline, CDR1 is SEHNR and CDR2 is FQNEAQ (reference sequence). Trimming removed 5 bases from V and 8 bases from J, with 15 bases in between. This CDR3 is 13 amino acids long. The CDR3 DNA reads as TGTGCCAGCAGCCCTCGGGTCGGGGTGGAAGCTTTCTTT. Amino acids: CASSPRVGVEAFF.

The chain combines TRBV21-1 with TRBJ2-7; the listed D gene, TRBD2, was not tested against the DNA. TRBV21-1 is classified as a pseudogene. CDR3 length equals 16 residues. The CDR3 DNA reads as TGTGCCAGCAGCAAAGAAGTGGCCCTAGCGGGTTACGAGCAGTACTTC. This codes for CASSKEVALAGYEQYF.